The clone carrying this T cell receptor (beta chain) was seen once. Antigen: not known. TCRdb's copy holds only in-frame clones and misses some; the assay was immunoSEQ multiplex PCR. The sample records some 150,000 clones, approximately 82% being singletons. The data were taken from a study of radiation and T cells in renal cell carcinoma. V was pared by 6 bases and J by 0 bases, with 18 bases between. This CDR3 is 17 amino acids long. Germline V CDR1 and CDR2: LNHDA, SQIVND (reference sequence). Time point denoted: baseline pretreatment blood. The treatment here: 15 Gy SBRT to primary tumor, nephrectomy 4 weeks later. The patient's renal cell carcinoma had clear cell pathology. General study points: From baseline, blood top tumor clonotypes peaked at 2 weeks post-radiation. Pretreatment tumor biopsies were lacking, so baseline clonotypes are unknown.

This receptor was taken from a woman in her 50s with renal cell carcinoma. The rearrangement uses TRBV19 and TRBJ1-3; D might be TRBD1 (5 bases). The material was blood, obtained from a patient whose treatment included radiotherapy and nephrectomy. This chain's CDR3 is CASRNSRGRGSGNTIYF. DNA of the CDR3: TGTGCCAGTAGGAATAGTAGGGGTCGGGGCTCTGGAAACACCATATATTTT. Full variable domain (missing parts from reference TRBV19 and TRBJ1-3): DGGITQSPKYLFRKEGQNVTLSCEQNLNHDAMYWYRQDPGQGLRLIYYSQIVNDFQKGDIAEGYSVSREKKESFPLTVTSAQKNPTAFYLCASRNSRGRGSGNTIYFGEGSWLTVV.